The 29 T cell receptor beta chains given below trace back to one sample, sequenced in a study of shared clonotypes between healthy human individuals. This table comes from immunoSEQ multiplex PCR, and its TCRdb copy is limited to in-frame clones, with some not included. The sample records approximately 500,000 clones, nearly 80% being singletons. Sequenced material: PBMCs. The receptor set was obtained from a woman aged 40 to 49 in good health. Some clones in this sample may be carry-over from other donors' samples.

J is TRBJ2-1 and V is TRBV7-3; 9 nucleotides align to TRBD1. The CDR3 has 15 amino acids. Germline V gives CDR1 SGHTA, CDR2 FQGTGA. V gave up 3 bases and J gave up 12 bases; unmatched junction bases: 12. The CDR3 here is CASSLDRGNGKVQFF. CDR3 coding DNA: TGTGCCAGCAGCTTGGACAGGGGTAACGGGAAGGTGCAGTTCTTC.

This clone has just a few counts. The chain recombines TRBV28 with TRBJ2-2; unclear D gene. V lost 7 bases to trimming and J lost 6 bases, with 15 bases between them. The germline V gene has CDR1 MDHEN and CDR2 SYDVKM. CDR3 length equals 14 residues. The CDR3 DNA reads TGTGCCAGCAAAAGCTCCTCCGAGTCCGGGGAGCTGTTTTTT. It yields the protein CASKSSSESGELFF.

The chain employs TRBV9 and TRBJ2-1; TRBD2 agrees at 9 bases. The CDR3 totals 15 residues. From germline, CDR1 is SGDLS and CDR2 YYNGEE. With 3 bases clipped from V and 8 bases from J, the junction kept 9 bases outside the gene matches. This chain's CDR3 is CASSAYSGTSYEQFF. DNA of the CDR3: TGTGCCAGCAGCGCATACTCCGGGACTAGCTATGAGCAGTTCTTC.

J is TRBJ1-5 and V is TRBV6-5; TRBD1 matches at 8 bases. Germline CDR1 and CDR2: MNHEY and SVGAGI. This CDR3 is 14 amino acids long. Trimming cost V 8 bases and J 1 base; bases outside gene matches: 4. CDR3 nucleotides: TGTGCCAGCCTCGACAGGGGAAGCAATCAGCCCCAGCATTTT. It translates to CASLDRGSNQPQHF.

This clone appeared many times. This chain links TRBV13 with TRBJ2-3; TRBD2 matches at 8 bases. With 4 bases clipped from V and 2 bases from J, the junction kept 5 bases outside the gene matches. This CDR3 contains 15 residues. The germline gives CDR1 PRHDT, CDR2 FYEKMQ (reference sequence). The CDR3 sequence: CASSSGGSFTDTQYF. CDR3 coding DNA: TGTGCCAGCAGCTCGGGAGGGAGTTTCACAGATACGCAGTATTTT.

The CDR3 protein is CASSLERGGEQYF. The CDR3 nucleotides are TGTGCCAGCAGCTTAGAGAGGGGAGGGGAGCAGTACTTC. The rearrangement uses TRBV7-9 and TRBJ2-7, with 7 bases identical to TRBD2. The germline gives CDR1 SEHNR, CDR2 FQNEAQ (reference sequence). The CDR3 spans 13 residues. V lost 1 base, J lost 7 bases, and 4 bases stayed unmatched.

The chain recombines TRBV28 with TRBJ2-2, with 9 positions matching TRBD2. V was pared by 4 bases and J by 6 bases, with 15 bases of the junction left unmatched. The CDR3 extends over 18 amino acids. In germline, CDR1 is MDHEN, CDR2 SYDVKM. CDR3 DNA: TGTGCCAGCAGTTCCCTGATGGTCGGGACTAGCTCCCCCGGGGAGCTGTTTTTT. Amino acid sequence: CASSSLMVGTSSPGELFF.

The CDR3 DNA sequence: TGTGCCAGCAGTACCCAAGGGACAGCCAGCTATGGCTACACCTTC. As protein: CASSTQGTASYGYTF. This chain links TRBV6-1 with TRBJ1-2, with 7 bases identical to TRBD1. The CDR3 loop spans 15 amino acids. Germline-derived CDR1 and CDR2 are MNHNS and SASEGT. V shed 5 bases and J 4 bases; nucleotides not matched to a gene: 10.

Many counts were recorded for this clone. CDR3 in DNA: TGTGCCAGCAGTCCAGGGAAGTACTATGGCTACACCTTC. Its translation is CASSPGKYYGYTF. V and J are TRBV6-5 and TRBJ1-2, with TRBD1 as a possible D gene (5 bases). Germline lookup yields CDR1 MNHEY and CDR2 SVGAGI. The CDR3 covers 13 residues. V lost 5 bases, J lost 3 bases, and 10 bases lay in between.

The chain couples TRBV5-4 to TRBJ2-5; maybe TRBD1 (6 bases). Germline V gene sequence: CDR1 SGHNT, CDR2 YYREEE (reference sequence). The CDR3 covers 15 residues. The ends were cut back, 2 bases at V and 0 bases at J, with 11 bases in the middle. This CDR3 is CASSFMTGYQETQYF. The CDR3, as DNA: TGTGCCAGCAGCTTCATGACAGGATACCAAGAGACCCAGTACTTC.

The genes are TRBV15 and TRBJ1-5, with D maybe TRBD1 (6 bases). Germline-derived CDR1 and CDR2 are LNHNV and YYDKDF (reference sequence). The CDR3 totals 12 residues. With 10 bases removed from V and 3 bases from J, the gap between germline ends came to 10 bases. The chain's CDR3 is CAIGQYNQPQHF. The CDR3, as DNA: TGTGCCATTGGACAGTACAATCAGCCCCAGCATTTT.

CDR3 in amino acids: CASSLKGGGQPQHF. The DNA for the CDR3 is TGTGCCAGCAGCTTGAAGGGAGGGGGTCAGCCCCAGCATTTT. The chain joins TRBV5-4 to TRBJ1-5, with D possibly being TRBD1 (6 bases). V lost 1 base to trimming and J lost 6 bases, with 11 bases between them. The germline V gene has CDR1 SGHNT and CDR2 YYREEE (reference sequence). CDR3 length equals 14 residues.

This chain joins TRBV29-1 and TRBJ2-1; perhaps D is TRBD1 or TRBD2 (6 bases each). The CDR3 spans 11 residues. V was cut by 3 bases and J by 12 bases, with 12 bases left in between. The germline CDR1 and CDR2 sequences are SQVTM and ANQGSEA. The CDR3 is CSVDKGGGQFF. In DNA, the CDR3 is TGCAGCGTTGACAAGGGGGGCGGGCAGTTCTTC.

The V and J genes are TRBV5-5 and TRBJ2-7; no definite D call. This CDR3 region has 15 residues. The germline V gene has CDR1 SGHKS and CDR2 YYEKEE (reference sequence). Between the trimmed V and J ends, which lost 0 bases and 4 bases, there was a span of 14 bases. The CDR3 here is CASSLAASEVYEQYF. The CDR3 nucleotides are TGTGCCAGCAGCTTGGCCGCGAGCGAGGTGTACGAGCAGTACTTC.

The chain is built from TRBV7-3 and TRBJ2-7, with D unresolved. The germline V gene has CDR1 SGHTA and CDR2 FQGTGA. V lost 1 base to trimming and J lost 3 bases, with 13 bases between them. The CDR3 runs to 15 residues. Here the CDR3 reads CASSLMGGNDYEQYF. DNA of the CDR3: TGTGCCAGCAGCTTAATGGGTGGGAATGACTACGAGCAGTACTTC. The full variable domain, in which reference TRBV7-3 and TRBJ2-7 provide the parts outside the CDR3, is GAGVSQTPSNKVTEKGKYVELRCDPISGHTALYWYRQSLGQGPEFLIYFQGTGAADDSGLPNDRFFAVRPEGSVSTLKIQRTERGDSAVYLCASSLMGGNDYEQYFGPGTRLTVT.

The chain combines TRBV10-3 with TRBJ2-3; 9 positions agree with TRBD1. The CDR3 length is 16 residues. Germline CDR1 and CDR2: ENHRY and SYGVKD. V was pared by 3 bases and J by 1 base, with 5 bases of the junction left unmatched. The CDR3: CAISEQGAVGTDTQYF. The CDR3 DNA follows: TGTGCCATCAGTGAACAGGGGGCGGTGGGCACAGATACGCAGTATTTT.

The sample holds many counts of this clone. J is TRBJ2-7 and V is TRBV4-2, with 7 bases matching TRBD2. This CDR3 has 16 residues. Trimming took 1 base from V and 0 from J; bases not matched to a gene: 6. Per germline, CDR1 LGHNA and CDR2 YNFKEQ. The CDR3, as DNA: TGTGCCAGCAGCCAAGCCTGGCGGGGGAGCTCCTACGAGCAGTACTTC. Translating it yields CASSQAWRGSSYEQYF.

V and J are TRBV10-1 and TRBJ1-5; TRBD1 matches at 10 bases. The CDR3 sequence is 15 residues long. The trim removed 5 bases at V and 2 bases at J, leaving 3 bases unmatched. The germline gives CDR1 WNHNN, CDR2 SYGVQD (reference sequence). This chain's CDR3 is CASSLGTGGNQPQHF. In DNA form, the CDR3 reads TGCGCCAGCAGTCTAGGGACAGGGGGCAATCAGCCCCAGCATTTT.

For this clone: One end of the junction fails to match germline, which may point to a read error. Other nucleotide sequences from this sample produce the same CDR3. The V and J genes are TRBV29-1 and TRBJ1-2; 8 bases align to TRBD1. The germline V gene has CDR1 SQVTM and CDR2 ANQGSEA. The CDR3 is 13 residues long. The CDR3 DNA reads as TGCAGCGCTGCGACAGGGGAGGACTACGGCTACACCTTC. Translation: CSAATGEDYGYTF.

This chain uses TRBV7-2 with TRBJ2-1; 14 bases align to TRBD2. The CDR3 has 15 residues. Germline V gene sequence: CDR1 SGHTA, CDR2 FQGNSA. V lost 4 bases to trimming and J lost 6 bases; unmatched junction nucleotides: 2. The CDR3 DNA reads as TGTGCCAGCAGCTCGACTAGCGGGAGGGCCAATGAGCAGTTCTTC. This encodes CASSSTSGRANEQFF.

This clone was seen only once. The chain couples TRBV27 to TRBJ1-2, with unresolved D. In germline, CDR1 is MNHEY, CDR2 SMNVEV (reference sequence). V lost 7 bases, J lost 4 bases, and 10 bases lay in between. The CDR3 has 12 residues. Here the CDR3 DNA reads TGTGCCAGCACCCCACCCGGCTATGGCTACACCTTC. This encodes CASTPPGYGYTF.

This rearrangement joins TRBV9 to TRBJ2-3; 13 positions match TRBD2. Trimming at V came to 4 bases and at J to 4 bases, leaving 21 bases not matched to a gene. Germline assignment: CDR1 SGDLS and CDR2 YYNGEE. The CDR3 is made up of 21 amino acids. CDR3 sequence reads: CASSFRDRWTSGSLGADTQYF. In DNA form, the CDR3 reads TGTGCCAGCAGCTTTAGAGACCGATGGACTAGCGGGAGCCTCGGGGCAGATACGCAGTATTTT.

The CDR3, as DNA: TGCGCCAGCAGTGGACAGGAGTTCTTC. Its translation: CASSGQEFF. The chain recombines TRBV10-2 with TRBJ2-1; maybe TRBD1 (6 bases). The CDR3 length is 9 residues. Trimming cost V 4 bases and J 14 bases, with 6 bases left between them. Germline values: CDR1 WSHSY, CDR2 SAAADI.

The chain has TRBV4-3 and TRBJ2-5; D is ambiguous. The CDR3 is made up of 16 amino acids. Germline lookup yields CDR1 LGHNA and CDR2 YSLEER. The ends were cut back, 0 bases at V and 2 bases at J, with 13 bases in the middle. The CDR3: CASSQDRADGQETQYF. The CDR3 DNA is TGCGCCAGCAGCCAAGACCGGGCGGACGGTCAAGAGACCCAGTACTTC.

The rearrangement links TRBV7-9 to TRBJ1-4; TRBD1 is a possible D gene (6 bases). V lost 0 bases to trimming and J lost 8 bases, with 10 bases between them. Germline CDR1 and CDR2: SEHNR and FQNEAQ (reference sequence). The CDR3 totals 14 residues. Here the CDR3 reads CASSLAMGGEKLFF. CDR3 coding DNA: TGTGCCAGCAGCTTAGCCATGGGGGGCGAAAAACTGTTTTTT.

The gene calls are TRBV2 and TRBJ2-6; TRBD1 aligns across 8 bases. Germline assignment: CDR1 SNHLY and CDR2 FYNNEI. After removal of 6 bases from V and 0 bases from J, the junction contained 4 bases not matched to a gene. The CDR3 contains 16 residues. Written as DNA, the CDR3 is TGTGCCAGCAGCCGGGACAGGAACTCTGGGGCCAACGTCCTGACTTTC. Protein: CASSRDRNSGANVLTF.

J is TRBJ1-2 and V is TRBV18, with TRBD1 identical over 10 bases. Germline assignment: CDR1 KGHSH and CDR2 LQKENI. CDR3 length equals 17 residues. V dropped 3 bases and J dropped 0; count of bases not matched to a gene: 7. The CDR3 here is CASSPLGQGTSNYGYTF. Here the CDR3 DNA reads TGTGCCAGCTCACCCCTGGGACAGGGGACGTCTAACTATGGCTACACCTTC.

The CDR3 DNA reads TGTGCCAGCAGCTTGACCCTCTCGGGACTCATCAGGAATACGCAGTATTTT. This gives the protein CASSLTLSGLIRNTQYF. This sequence joins TRBV7-6 and TRBJ2-3, with D perhaps TRBD2 (6 bases). V was cut by 3 bases and J by 7 bases, with 23 bases left in between. This CDR3 is built from 17 residues. Germline CDR1 SGHVS, CDR2 FNYEAQ. The full variable domain, rest sourced from reference TRBV7-6 and TRBJ2-3, is GAGVSQSPRYKVTKRGQDVALRCDPISGHVSLYWYRQALGQGPEFLTYFNYEAQQDKSGLPNDRFSAERPEGSISTLTIQRTEQRDSAMYRCASSLTLSGLIRNTQYFGPGTRLTVL.

Concerning this clone itself: This same CDR3 is encoded by further DNA sequences in the sample. This chain joins TRBV5-1 and TRBJ2-2; D tentatively reads TRBD1 or TRBD2 (5 bases each). The germline V and J ends were trimmed by 0 bases and 2 bases, with 8 bases remaining between them. This CDR3 comprises 15 residues. Germline V CDR1 and CDR2: SGHRS, YFSETQ. CDR3 protein: CASSLVGPNTGELFF. CDR3 DNA sequence: TGCGCCAGCAGCTTGGTGGGACCAAACACCGGGGAGCTGTTTTTT.